A selection of T cell receptor beta chains follows, all from one sample in a study of T cells in Graves' hyperthyroidism and ophthalmopathy. TCRdb recomputed calls from the multiplex PCR reads with MiXCR, one row per CDR3 protein. The profile shows hundreds of thousands of distinct CDR3 sequences, 11% to 15% of them singletons. The sample was blood. These receptor sequences come from a woman younger than 30 with Graves' hyperthyroidism. Both conserved end residues are trimmed from each CDR3. Fields, in order: J gene, V gene, CDR3 length, CDR3 protein.

TRBJ1-1,TRBV3-1,11,ASSQRESTEAF
TRBJ2-1,TRBV29-1,11,SAGLGARNEQF
TRBJ2-2,TRBV12-3/TRBV12-4,17,ASSPLGLAGLPGGGELF
TRBJ1-2,TRBV12-3/TRBV12-4,14,ASSLRRVWDVNGYT
TRBJ1-2,TRBV11-2,13,ASSEVGLGEFGYT
TRBJ1-2,TRBV5-1,14,ASSPSHPGLDILVA
TRBJ2-6,TRBV3-1,13,ASSFGRSGANVLT
TRBJ1-1,TRBV18,13,ASSPLGQGRAEAF
TRBJ2-1,TRBV20-1,13,SASARTGGLDEQF
TRBJ1-4,TRBV2,15,ASSGGKRFPTNEKLF
TRBJ2-7,TRBV7-9,14,ASSFTGTRGYYEQY
TRBJ1-1,TRBV5-4,12,ASSSGQGDTEAF
TRBJ2-1,TRBV29-1,10,SSGTSYNEQF
TRBJ2-1,TRBV6-2/TRBV6-3,17,ASLTPIAGGRSSYNEQF
TRBJ2-7,TRBV28,10,ATRDRVYEQY
TRBJ2-1,TRBV11-3,16,ASSRYYSGREHYNEQF
TRBJ2-3,TRBV19,13,ASSAGQGGTDTQY
TRBJ2-4,TRBV28,15,ASSLSGAGGAKNIQY
TRBJ2-7,TRBV24-1,12,ATSTGQGWNEQY